This T cell receptor beta chain is from a study of blood T cell repertoires in COVID-19. The CDR3 sequence is 14 residues long. Between the trimmed V and J ends, which lost 8 bases and 4 bases, there was a span of 13 bases. Germline V lookup: CDR1 KGHDR, CDR2 SFDVKD. Sequenced by immunoSEQ multiplex PCR; TCRdb stores in-frame clones only, minus some. Of around 250,000 clones detected, around 82% appear once; the ten largest clones hold around 8.1%. This receptor was identified in a man between 35 and 55 years old with active or convalescent COVID-19. The source material was peripheral blood. This chain connects TRBV24-1 to TRBJ2-2; D may be TRBD2 (6 bases). CDR3 sequence: CATIGGGGTGELFF. For the CDR3, the DNA is TGTGCCACCATCGGGGGAGGTGGCACCGGGGAGCTGTTTTTT.